This TCR beta chain was sequenced in a study of T cells in Graves' hyperthyroidism and ophthalmopathy. The CDR3 regions of TCR beta were amplified from RNA transcripts. The HTBI primer set was used in a first-round RT-PCR of the TCR CDR3. MiXCR, applied by TCRdb to the multiplex PCR reads, yields one record per CDR3 protein. The data contain around 450,000 distinct CDR3 sequences, 15% to 18% of them singletons. This clonotype was counted at least ten times. Clinical symptoms, serum thyroxine and TRAb, thyroid ultrasound and orbital computed tomography together formed the diagnostic basis. More than 8 ml fresh peripheral blood yielded the PBMCs. The CDR3 sequence is 16 residues long. Unmatched junction bases numbered 4, after V lost 0 bases and J lost 4 bases. The V gene's germline CDR1 is DFQATT and CDR2 SNEGSKA (reference sequence).

The V gene is TRBV20-1, the J gene TRBJ1-5, with 12 positions matching TRBD1. The receptor was isolated from a woman under 30 with Graves' hyperthyroidism. Sequenced: blood. CDR3 in amino acids: CSARDGGQGANQPQHF. The CDR3 coding sequence is TGCAGTGCTAGAGATGGGGGACAGGGGGCGAATCAGCCCCAGCATTTT.